This T cell receptor (beta chain) was found in a study of PD-L1 blockade in urothelial cancer. Overall study context: About 85% of the 29 patients were males with bladder-origin urothelial cancer. Timepoints chosen for blood analysis were 3 weeks (second dose) and 6 weeks after treatment start.

Remarks on this clone: The target antigen is unknown.

Disease in patients was locally advanced or metastatic urothelial carcinoma. CDR1 and CDR2 (germline): MGHRA, YSYEKL. Germline trimming cut 4 bases from V and 2 bases from J; bases unmatched to any gene: 4. This CDR3 comprises 15 residues. The protocol was immunoSEQ multiplex PCR, while the TCRdb copy is restricted to in-frame clones and leaves out a portion. Here the sample spans about 17,000 clones, about nine tenths being singletons. General observations from the study: Durable benefit accompanied greater 3-week expansion of tumor-associated blood clones.

The input for sequencing was PBMCs, taken around atezolizumab (anti-PD-L1) treatment. This chain uses TRBV4-1 with TRBJ1-2, with 10 bases that match TRBD1. This sequence originates from a man aged 45-65 years with urothelial cancer. The CDR3 DNA follows: TGCGCCAGCAGCCCCGGGACAGGGGAAAACTATGGCTACACCTTC. This gives the protein CASSPGTGENYGYTF.